This TCR beta chain was documented in a study of cytomegalovirus exposure and HLA in healthy donors. Findings and caveats of the study: The authors reported that TCR beta sequences could predict HLA-A and HLA-B alleles. These predictions were accurate for most subjects in the first cohort. Across donors, sequencing depth was assumed by presence/absence analyses to be roughly uniform.

PCR involved 60 Vbeta and 13 Jbeta primers. Methods used by the authors: Unique TCR beta chains totaled some 80 million in a later count, with approximately 11 million of them shared. Profiling relied on immunoSEQ multiplex PCR, and the TCRdb table lists in-frame clones only, not all of them. V and J calls and clone size are as listed in that table; D and trimming were resolved from the DNA. The sample includes over 150,000 clones, more than 70% of them seen just once. In nominal health when sampled, donors likely had unrecorded immune exposures nonetheless. In the case of this clone: Antigen specificity is unknown.

V was shortened by 1 base and J by 0 bases, with 12 bases between the two germline ends. The CDR3 sequence is 17 residues long. CDR1 is PRHDT, CDR2 FYEKMQ, per germline (reference sequence). The clonotype was recovered from a male donor in good health and CMV-seronegative. The sequencing sample was made of PBMCs. This chain connects TRBV13 to TRBJ2-2; D not certain. DNA for the CDR3: TGTGCCAGCAGCTTAGTTATATTGACTCCGAACACCGGGGAGCTGTTTTTT. Protein product: CASSLVILTPNTGELFF.